This record covers a single T cell receptor (beta chain). This entry is derived from a study of blood T cell repertoires in COVID-19. Background on the study: Samples came from the United States, Italy and Spain, spanning acute and convalescent COVID-19. PBMCs, B-cell-depleted T cells, or T cells provided the cDNA or gDNA that made up the material.

In the authors' methods: It was from reference gene primer amplification that nucleated cell counts were estimated. Sequenced by immunoSEQ multiplex PCR; TCRdb stores in-frame clones only, minus some. V, J and clone size are taken as reported in that table, and D and trimming were inferred from the DNA itself. The data hold under 200,000 clones, with more than 80% observed a single time. CDR1 is MRHNA, CDR2 SNTAGT, per germline. The CDR3 loop spans 13 amino acids. V lost 2 bases to trimming and J lost 4 bases, with 6 bases between them. This chain joins TRBV6-4 and TRBJ1-5; maybe TRBD1 (5 bases). Sequencing used peripheral blood. This sequence originates from a man over 45 with acute or convalescent COVID-19. The CDR3 is CASSDGGNQPQHF. DNA for the CDR3: TGTGCCAGCAGTGACGGGGGGAATCAGCCCCAGCATTTT.